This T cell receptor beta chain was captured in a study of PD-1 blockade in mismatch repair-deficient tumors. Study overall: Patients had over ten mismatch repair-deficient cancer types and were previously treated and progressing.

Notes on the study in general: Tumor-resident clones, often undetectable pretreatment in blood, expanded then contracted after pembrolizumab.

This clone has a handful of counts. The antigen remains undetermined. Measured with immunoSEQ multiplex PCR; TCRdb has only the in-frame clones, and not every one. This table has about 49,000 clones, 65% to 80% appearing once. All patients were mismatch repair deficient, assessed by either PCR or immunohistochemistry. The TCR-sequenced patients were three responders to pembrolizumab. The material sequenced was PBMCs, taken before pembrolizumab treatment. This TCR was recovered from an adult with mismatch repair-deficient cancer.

In DNA form, the CDR3 reads TGCGCCAGCAGCAGGACGGTAAACACTGAAGCTTTCTTT. Translating it yields CASSRTVNTEAFF. The rearrangement uses TRBV10-1 and TRBJ1-1; D remains unclear. V was cut by 6 bases and J by 2 bases, with 10 bases left in between. Looked up from germline, CDR1 is WNHNN and CDR2 is SYGVQD (reference sequence). CDR3 length: 13 amino acids.